These 30 T cell receptor beta chains originate from one sample sequenced in a study of T cells after yellow fever vaccination. From the 5' RACE reads, TCRdb called clonotypes with MiXCR, one entry per CDR3 protein. The sample lists around 230,000 distinct CDR3 sequences; 6.7% were seen once. The source was CD4+ T cells sorted from PBMCs, collected on the day of the yellow fever booster vaccination. These TCRs come from a man under 40 who received the YFV17D yellow fever vaccine.

This clonotype was seen at least ten times. The chain joins TRBV7-2 to TRBJ2-5; a weak D match, TRBD2 (6 bases). From germline, CDR1 is SGHTA and CDR2 FQGNSA. This CDR3 spans 17 amino acids. V was clipped by 0 bases and J by 5 bases, with 19 bases between them. CDR3 in amino acids: CASSLASVRGKGETQYF. The CDR3, as DNA: TGTGCCAGCAGCTTAGCCTCCGTTCGGGGGAAAGGGGAGACCCAGTACTTC.

This clonotype has at least ten counts. V is TRBV28 and J is TRBJ2-1; 9 bases agree with TRBD2. The CDR3 is made up of 16 amino acids. The germline V gene encodes CDR1 MDHEN and CDR2 SYDVKM. J lost 8 bases, V lost 5 bases, and 13 bases had no gene match. The DNA of the CDR3 is TGTGCCAGCAGTCCGGCTAGCGGGATCAAAGGGGATGAGCAGTTCTTC. Translated: CASSPASGIKGDEQFF.

V gene TRBV7-2 combines with J gene TRBJ2-3; possible D gene TRBD1, 5 bases. Trimming shortened V by 4 bases and J by 2 bases, and 10 bases separated the two germline ends. This CDR3 spans 14 amino acids. Looked up from germline, CDR1 is SGHTA and CDR2 is FQGNSA. The CDR3 protein is CASSWGQITDTQYF. The DNA for the CDR3 is TGTGCCAGCAGCTGGGGCCAGATCACAGATACGCAGTATTTT.

The table lists this clonotype with many counts. The gene calls are TRBV4-3 and TRBJ1-4; no clear D. V lost 4 bases and J 0 bases, leaving 9 bases between the germline ends. The CDR3 has 15 amino acids. Germline V gene sequence: CDR1 LGHNA, CDR2 YSLEER. The CDR3 region has the DNA TGCGCCAGCAGCCGCCAACAATCAACTAATGAAAAACTGTTTTTT. This translates into CASSRQQSTNEKLFF.

In its sample, this clonotype was seen a few times. The chain links TRBV27 to TRBJ2-5, with TRBD1 matching 10 bases. CDR1 and CDR2 (germline): MNHEY, SMNVEV (reference sequence). The CDR3 is made up of 17 amino acids. Trimming removed 0 bases from V and 7 bases from J; junction bases left unmatched: 11. CDR3 bases: TGTGCCAGCAGTTTATCGAGGGGACAGGGGCGCGAAATGACCCAGTACTTC. It codes for CASSLSRGQGREMTQYF.

This clonotype was counted only a few times. The rearrangement links TRBV5-1 to TRBJ2-2; 7 bases match TRBD1. Germline V gives CDR1 SGHRS, CDR2 YFSETQ. Trimming at V came to 7 bases and at J to 4 bases, leaving 10 bases not matched to a gene. The CDR3 has 15 residues. In DNA form, the CDR3 reads TGCGCCAGCCACCCGGGGACAGATCTCACCGGGGAGCTGTTTTTT. It yields the protein CASHPGTDLTGELFF.

This clonotype was counted many times. The rearrangement links TRBV4-3 to TRBJ2-1; D might be TRBD1 (6 bases). The CDR3 is made up of 14 amino acids. Between the trimmed V and J ends, which lost 4 bases and 7 bases, there was a span of 14 bases. Germline loops: CDR1 LGHNA, CDR2 YSLEER. The CDR3 loop is CASSLGHRENEQFF. CDR3 nucleotides: TGCGCCAGCAGCCTCGGTCACAGGGAAAATGAGCAGTTCTTC.

This clonotype was seen only a few times. The chain employs TRBV5-1 and TRBJ2-2; 7 bases map to TRBD2. The length of the CDR3 is 14 residues. The germline gives CDR1 SGHRS, CDR2 YFSETQ. The ends lost 7 bases at V and 1 base at J; junction bases unmatched: 4. In DNA, the CDR3 is TGCGCCAGCTACCCGGGGGGGAACACCGGGGAGCTGTTTTTT. Protein product: CASYPGGNTGELFF.

Within the sample, this clonotype is medium-sized. The rearrangement uses TRBV24-1 and TRBJ2-4, with D tentatively TRBD1 (5 bases). V lost 3 bases to trimming and J lost 7 bases, with 21 bases between them. CDR1 is KGHDR, CDR2 SFDVKD, per germline. The CDR3 covers 17 residues. CDR3 protein: CATSDPGVGQGINIQYF. The CDR3 bases are TGTGCCACCAGTGATCCCGGAGTCGGGCAGGGTATTAACATTCAGTACTTC.

The table lists this clonotype with many counts. The CDR3, as DNA: TGCAGTGCTAGTCAGGGGCATGAGCAGTTCTTC. As protein: CSASQGHEQFF. J is TRBJ2-1 and V is TRBV20-1; D might be TRBD1 (6 bases). The CDR3 runs to 11 residues. CDR1 DFQATT and CDR2 SNEGSKA come from the germline V gene (reference sequence). V gave up 3 bases and J gave up 8 bases, with 8 bases separating them.

This clonotype was counted a few times. The chain employs TRBV9 and TRBJ1-2, with D perhaps matching TRBD1 (5 bases). V dropped 3 bases and J dropped 4 bases, with 13 bases sitting between them. Germline CDR1 and CDR2: SGDLS and YYNGEE. This CDR3 is built from 14 residues. The CDR3 region is CASSEGPEGYGYTF. The DNA for the CDR3 is TGTGCCAGCAGCGAGGGACCTGAGGGCTATGGCTACACCTTC.

The chain joins TRBV5-6 to TRBJ2-3; the D gene is possibly TRBD2 (5 bases). Germline V gives CDR1 SGHDT, CDR2 YYEEEE. V was clipped by 3 bases and J by 4 bases, with 12 bases between them. The CDR3 length is 14 residues. CDR3: CASSYGLMPDTQYF. The CDR3 DNA reads as TGTGCCAGCAGCTATGGACTGATGCCAGATACGCAGTATTTT.

The chain joins TRBV29-1 to TRBJ2-1; D is tentatively TRBD1 or TRBD2 (5 bases each). Germline CDR1 SQVTM, CDR2 ANQGSEA. V lost 3 bases and J lost 3, with 12 bases in between. The CDR3 is 14 amino acids. The CDR3 loop reads CSVDTGLGYNEQFF. In DNA, the CDR3 is TGCAGCGTTGATACAGGACTGGGCTACAATGAGCAGTTCTTC.

V usage is TRBV2 and J usage is TRBJ2-1; a weak D match, TRBD2 (6 bases). This CDR3 comprises 11 residues. The V gene lost 8 bases and the J gene lost 7 bases, with 9 bases spanning the gap. Germline lookup yields CDR1 SNHLY and CDR2 FYNNEI. CDR3 in DNA: TGTGCCAGCTCAGGGAGGAATGAGCAGTTCTTC. Protein product: CASSGRNEQFF.

This clonotype has a handful of counts. The V and J genes are TRBV19 and TRBJ2-1; D call uncertain. Germline V gene data show CDR1 as LNHDA and CDR2 as SQIVND (reference sequence). The CDR3 is 12 residues long. V was cut by 0 bases and J by 10 bases, with 7 bases left in between. The CDR3 region is CASSIERTEQFF. The DNA of the CDR3 is TGTGCCAGTAGTATAGAACGAACAGAGCAGTTCTTC.

This clonotype occurred many times. V usage is TRBV7-2 and J usage is TRBJ2-1; TRBD1 is a possible D gene (5 bases). The V end was cut by 1 base, the J end by 6 bases, with 10 bases between. The germline gives CDR1 SGHTA, CDR2 FQGNSA. The CDR3 runs 14 residues. DNA of the CDR3: TGTGCCAGCAGCTTAGTAGGGGTCAGCAATGAGCAGTTCTTC. This sequence encodes CASSLVGVSNEQFF.

V is TRBV5-4 and J is TRBJ2-1, with 9 bases fitting TRBD1. V lost 4 bases and J lost 6; bases outside the gene matches: 5. Germline V gene data show CDR1 as SGHNT and CDR2 as YYREEE (reference sequence). The CDR3 is 14 residues long. CDR3 sequence reads: CASSKRDRVNEQFF. The CDR3 coding sequence is TGTGCCAGCAGCAAGCGGGACAGGGTCAATGAGCAGTTCTTC.

This clonotype was counted only a few times. This chain links TRBV20-1 with TRBJ2-7, with 9 nucleotides matching TRBD1. V lost 3 bases to trimming and J lost 6 bases; unmatched junction nucleotides: 6. Germline-derived CDR1 and CDR2 are DFQATT and SNEGSKA (reference sequence). This CDR3 spans 13 amino acids. This chain's CDR3 is CSASRGQGGEQYF. The CDR3, as DNA: TGCAGTGCTAGTCGGGGACAGGGTGGCGAGCAGTACTTC.

A single count supports this clonotype. A much more abundant neighbour one base away suggests this may be a read error. The chain combines TRBV29-1 with TRBJ2-1; the D gene is possibly TRBD1 (5 bases). The CDR3 length is 15 residues. V shed 7 bases and J shed 8 bases, with 24 bases lying between them. Germline lookup yields CDR1 SQVTM and CDR2 ANQGSEA. CDR3 residues: CSAEHRIGAGDEQFF. The CDR3, as DNA: TGCAGCGCGGAACATCGGATTGGGGCCGGAGATGAGCAGTTCTTC.

The chain recombines TRBV12-3 or TRBV12-4 with TRBJ2-5, with D perhaps matching TRBD1 (6 bases). The CDR3 extends over 14 amino acids. Between the trimmed V and J ends, which lost 6 bases and 4 bases, there was a span of 15 bases. CDR3 DNA: TGTGCCAGCAGCCGACAGGCACCCGGAGAGACCCAGTACTTC. Translated, it gives CASSRQAPGETQYF.

This clonotype was seen at least ten times. CDR3 protein: CASSQLAGSYNEQFF. CDR3 coding DNA: TGTGCCAGCAGCCAACTAGCGGGAAGCTACAATGAGCAGTTCTTC. This sequence joins TRBV14 and TRBJ2-1, with TRBD2 matching over 9 bases. V gave up 2 bases and J gave up 3 bases; unmatched junction bases: 2. CDR1 is SGHDN, CDR2 FVKESK, per germline. The CDR3 contains 15 residues.

This clonotype was seen a handful of times. This sequence joins TRBV7-8 and TRBJ2-3; D is uncertain. The CDR3 is made up of 12 amino acids. Germline CDR1 is SGHVS and CDR2 is FQNEAQ. The ends were cut back, 5 bases at V and 7 bases at J, with 10 bases in the middle. The CDR3 bases are TGTGCCAGCAGCACAATTGGGTATACGCAGTATTTT. Amino acids: CASSTIGYTQYF.

As concerns this clonotype: A read error may be the cause here, since a much bigger clone is one base away. The chain employs TRBV7-2 and TRBJ2-5; D gene uncertain. Germline loops: CDR1 SGHTA, CDR2 FQGNSA. CDR3 length: 14 residues. The CDR3 DNA reads TGTGCCAGCAGCGTTGGGTGGGTCATCGAGACCCGGTACTTC. It translates to CASSVGWVIETRYF.

Many counts were recorded for this clonotype. The V and J genes are TRBV7-9 and TRBJ1-6; 10 nucleotides agree with TRBD1. The CDR3 has 16 amino acids. With V trimmed by 5 bases and J by 7 bases, 8 bases remained unmatched. Germline V gives CDR1 SEHNR, CDR2 FQNEAQ (reference sequence). The CDR3 bases are TGTGCCAGCAGCCCGCAGTTGGGACAGGGGAATTCACCCCTCCACTTT. Amino acids: CASSPQLGQGNSPLHF.

This clonotype was observed many times. The chain recombines TRBV5-1 with TRBJ2-1, with 7 bases that match TRBD1. The V gene's germline CDR1 is SGHRS and CDR2 YFSETQ. Losses at the gene ends were 4 bases for V and 7 bases for J; bases not matched to a gene: 5. The CDR3 length is 13 residues. CDR3 region: CASSTDRANEQFF. The CDR3 DNA is TGCGCCAGCAGCACTGACAGGGCAAATGAGCAGTTCTTC.

This clonotype was picked up many times. V gene TRBV10-2 combines with J gene TRBJ2-1; no definite D call. The CDR3 is 13 amino acids. Trimming removed 2 bases at V and 8 bases at J, with 10 bases between. Germline CDR1 reads WSHSY; CDR2 reads SAAADI. The CDR3 DNA reads as TGCGCCAGCAGTGAGACTGATAGATATGAGCAGTTCTTC. It translates to CASSETDRYEQFF.

This clonotype was counted a few times. The rearrangement links TRBV5-1 to TRBJ2-5, with D possibly matching TRBD2 (5 bases). This CDR3 spans 15 amino acids. The germline V gene encodes CDR1 SGHRS and CDR2 YFSETQ. Deletions cut 4 bases from V and 5 bases from J, with 18 bases between. CDR3 region: CASSQTRRRGETQYF. The CDR3 DNA reads TGCGCCAGCAGCCAAACACGGAGACGGGGTGAGACCCAGTACTTC.

This clonotype occurred a few times. The chain carries TRBV5-5 and TRBJ1-4, with D maybe TRBD1 (5 bases). This CDR3 region has 15 residues. Germline V gives CDR1 SGHKS, CDR2 YYEKEE (reference sequence). Between the trimmed V and J ends, which lost 0 bases and 6 bases, there was a span of 12 bases. CDR3 amino acids: CASSLAGRYDEKLFF. In DNA form, the CDR3 reads TGTGCCAGCAGCTTGGCAGGGCGTTATGATGAAAAACTGTTTTTT.

This clonotype was observed a few times. Mismatch with germline at one junction end may stem from a read error. As DNA, the CDR3 is TGTGCCAGCAGCCCTAAACTAGCGGGAGGATCCTTC. As protein: CASSPKLAGGSF. V and J are TRBV7-9 and TRBJ2-1, with 12 bases matching TRBD2. This CDR3 is built from 12 residues. CDR1 is SEHNR and CDR2 is FQNEAQ in the germline V gene (reference sequence). Full variable domain (missing parts from reference TRBV7-9 and TRBJ2-1): DTGVSQNPRHKITKRGQNVTFRCDPISEHNRLYWYRQTLGQGPEFLTYFQNEAQLEKSRLLSDRFSAERPKGSFSTLEIQRTEQGDSAMYLCASSPKLAGGSFGPGTRLTVL.

This clonotype was recorded many times. This chain uses TRBV7-2 with TRBJ2-7, with TRBD2 matching over 10 bases. Germline CDR1 SGHTA, CDR2 FQGNSA. The CDR3 length is 14 residues. After removal of 5 bases from V and 2 bases from J, the junction contained 3 bases not matched to a gene. CDR3 nucleotides: TGTGCCAGCAGCGTACTAGCGGGAACCTACGAGCAGTACTTC. Encoded protein: CASSVLAGTYEQYF.